Included here is one TCR beta chain sequence, with context. This entry comes from a study of blood T cell repertoires in COVID-19. Study-wide background: Sample material is recorded as cDNA or gDNA derived from T cells, B-cell-depleted T cells, or PBMCs.

Clones were sequenced by immunoSEQ multiplex PCR, and TCRdb holds only the in-frame ones, with some missing. The table lists fewer than 100,000 clones, 70% to 90% of them singletons, with around a sixth in the top ten. Between the trimmed V and J ends, which lost 3 bases and 7 bases, there was a span of 16 bases. This CDR3 region has 15 residues. CDR1 is SGDLS and CDR2 is YYNGEE in the germline V gene. The source of this sequence is a man aged 80 or over in a cohort sampled during active COVID-19. V gene TRBV9 combines with J gene TRBJ2-2, with D tentatively TRBD2 (6 bases). The sample consisted of peripheral blood. As DNA, the CDR3 is TGTGCCAGCAGCGGGGACTCCCGGAGGATCGGGGAGCTGTTTTTT. Residues: CASSGDSRRIGELFF.